The clone carrying this T cell receptor beta chain was picked up a small number of times. The data are from a study of read filtering for tumor transcriptome and immune sequencing. This library used about 360 ng RNA and molecular barcoded adaptors spanning alpha/delta and beta/gamma chains. TCRdb independently ran MiXCR on the reads; one entry per CDR3 protein. The sample has 30,000 to 40,000 distinct CDR3 sequences; roughly 12% are singletons. V was shortened by 4 bases and J by 1 base, with 22 bases between the two germline ends. Germline CDR1 is MGHRA and CDR2 is YSYEKL. The CDR3 consists of 19 residues.

This receptor was taken from a donor aged 40 or older with multiple myeloma. Material: a population of CD138-negative cells sorted from bone marrow. The V gene is TRBV4-1, the J gene TRBJ2-2; possibly TRBD1 or TRBD2 for D (7 bases each). In DNA form, the CDR3 reads TGCGCCAGCAGCCCAGGGGGGGCACAGGTCTTGGGGAACACCGGGGAGCTGTTTTTT. This encodes CASSPGGAQVLGNTGELFF.